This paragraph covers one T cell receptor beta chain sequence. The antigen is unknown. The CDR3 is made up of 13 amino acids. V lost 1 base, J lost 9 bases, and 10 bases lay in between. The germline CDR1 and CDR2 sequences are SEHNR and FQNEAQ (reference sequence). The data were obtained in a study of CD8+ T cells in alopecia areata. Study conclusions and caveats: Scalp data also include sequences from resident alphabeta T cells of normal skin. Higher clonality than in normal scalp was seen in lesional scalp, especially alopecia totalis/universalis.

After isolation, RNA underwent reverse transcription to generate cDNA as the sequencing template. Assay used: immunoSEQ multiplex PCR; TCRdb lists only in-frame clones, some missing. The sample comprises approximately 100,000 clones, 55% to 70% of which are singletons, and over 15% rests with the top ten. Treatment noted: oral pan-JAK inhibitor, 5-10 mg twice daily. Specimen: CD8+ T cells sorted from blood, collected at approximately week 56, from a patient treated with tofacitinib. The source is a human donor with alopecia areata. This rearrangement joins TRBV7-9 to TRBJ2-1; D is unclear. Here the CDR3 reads CASSLGAASEQFF. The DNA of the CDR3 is TGTGCCAGCAGCTTAGGGGCCGCGAGTGAGCAGTTCTTC. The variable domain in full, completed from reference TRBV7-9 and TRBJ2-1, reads DTGVSQNPRHKITKRGQNVTFRCDPISEHNRLYWYRQTLGQGPEFLTYFQNEAQLEKSRLLSDRFSAERPKGSFSTLEIQRTEQGDSAMYLCASSLGAASEQFFGPGTRLTVL.